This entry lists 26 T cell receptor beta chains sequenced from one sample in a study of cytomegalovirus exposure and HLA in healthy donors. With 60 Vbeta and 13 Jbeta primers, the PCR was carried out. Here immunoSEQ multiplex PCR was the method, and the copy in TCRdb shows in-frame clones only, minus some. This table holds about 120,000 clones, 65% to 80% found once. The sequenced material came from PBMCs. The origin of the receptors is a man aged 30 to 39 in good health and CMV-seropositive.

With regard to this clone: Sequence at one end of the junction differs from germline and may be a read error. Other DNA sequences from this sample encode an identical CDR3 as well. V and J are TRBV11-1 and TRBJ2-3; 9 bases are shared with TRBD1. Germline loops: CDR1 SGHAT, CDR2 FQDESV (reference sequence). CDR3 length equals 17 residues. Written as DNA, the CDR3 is TGTGCCAGCAGCTTAGATCGGGGACAGGGCCTTTCAGATACGCAATATTTT. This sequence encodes CASSLDRGQGLSDTQYF.

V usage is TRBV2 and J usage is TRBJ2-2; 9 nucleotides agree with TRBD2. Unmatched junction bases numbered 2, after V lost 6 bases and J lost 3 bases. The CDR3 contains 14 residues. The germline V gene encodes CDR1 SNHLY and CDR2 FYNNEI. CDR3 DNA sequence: TGTGCCAGCAGGGGGACTAGCTACACCGGGGAGCTGTTTTTT. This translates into CASRGTSYTGELFF.

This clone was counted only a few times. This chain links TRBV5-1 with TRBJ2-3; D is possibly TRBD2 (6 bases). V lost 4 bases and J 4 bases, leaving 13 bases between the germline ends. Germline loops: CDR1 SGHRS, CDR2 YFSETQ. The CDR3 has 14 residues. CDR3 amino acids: CASSVASSADTQYF. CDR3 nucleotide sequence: TGCGCCAGCAGCGTGGCCTCTAGCGCAGATACGCAGTATTTT.

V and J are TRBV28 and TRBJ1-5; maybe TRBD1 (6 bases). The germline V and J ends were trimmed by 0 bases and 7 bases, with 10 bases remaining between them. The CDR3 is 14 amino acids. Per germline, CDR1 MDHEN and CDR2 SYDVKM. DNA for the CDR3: TGTGCCAGCAGTTTATGGCAGGGGTCCCAGCCCCAGCATTTT. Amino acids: CASSLWQGSQPQHF.

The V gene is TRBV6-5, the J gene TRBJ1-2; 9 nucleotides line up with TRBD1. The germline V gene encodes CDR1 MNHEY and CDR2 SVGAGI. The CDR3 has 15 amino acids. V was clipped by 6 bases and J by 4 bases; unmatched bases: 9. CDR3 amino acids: CASSRDRENSYGYTF. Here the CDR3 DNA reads TGTGCCAGCAGCCGGGACAGGGAAAACTCCTATGGCTACACCTTC.

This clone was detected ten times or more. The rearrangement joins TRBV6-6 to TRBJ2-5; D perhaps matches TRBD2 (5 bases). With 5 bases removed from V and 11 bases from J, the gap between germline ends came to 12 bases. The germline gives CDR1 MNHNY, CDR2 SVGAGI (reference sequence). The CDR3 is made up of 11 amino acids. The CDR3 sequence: CASSQTTGQYF. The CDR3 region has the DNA TGTGCCAGCAGTCAAACAACGGGACAGTACTTC.

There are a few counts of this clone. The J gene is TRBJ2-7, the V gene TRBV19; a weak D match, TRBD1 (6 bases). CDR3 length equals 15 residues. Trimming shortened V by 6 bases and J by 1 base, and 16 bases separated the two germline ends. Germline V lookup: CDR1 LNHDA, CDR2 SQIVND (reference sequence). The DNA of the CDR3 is TGTGCCAGTAGACTCGGGACATCATCTTCCTACGAGCAGTACTTC. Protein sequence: CASRLGTSSSYEQYF.

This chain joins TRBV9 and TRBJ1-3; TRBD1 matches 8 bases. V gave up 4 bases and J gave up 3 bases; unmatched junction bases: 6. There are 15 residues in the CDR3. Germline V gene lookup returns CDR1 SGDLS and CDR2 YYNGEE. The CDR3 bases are TGTGCCAGCAGCCCAACCGACAGGGGTGGAAACACCATATATTTT. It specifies CASSPTDRGGNTIYF.

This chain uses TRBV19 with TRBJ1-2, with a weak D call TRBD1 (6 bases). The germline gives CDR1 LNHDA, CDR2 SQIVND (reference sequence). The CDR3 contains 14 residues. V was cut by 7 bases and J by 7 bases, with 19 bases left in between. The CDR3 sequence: CASKSGHNSGGYTF. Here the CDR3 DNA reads TGTGCCAGTAAGTCGGGACACAATTCTGGTGGCTACACCTTC.

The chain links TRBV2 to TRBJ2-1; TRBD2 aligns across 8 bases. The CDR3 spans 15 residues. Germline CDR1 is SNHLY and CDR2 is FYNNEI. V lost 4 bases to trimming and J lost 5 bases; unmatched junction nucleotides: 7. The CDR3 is CASSGMAGGHNEQFF. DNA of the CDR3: TGTGCCAGCAGTGGGATGGCGGGGGGCCACAATGAGCAGTTCTTC.

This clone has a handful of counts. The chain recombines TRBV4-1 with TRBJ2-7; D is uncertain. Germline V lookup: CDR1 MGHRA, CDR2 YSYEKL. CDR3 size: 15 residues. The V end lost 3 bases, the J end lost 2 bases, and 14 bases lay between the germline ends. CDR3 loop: CASSHPATATYEQYF. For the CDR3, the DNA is TGCGCCAGCAGCCACCCTGCCACAGCCACCTACGAGCAGTACTTC.

The CDR3 spells CATSRDRVREQYF. Written as DNA, the CDR3 is TGTGCCACCAGCAGAGATCGGGTGAGGGAGCAGTACTTC. The chain combines TRBV15 with TRBJ2-7; D not certain. Germline CDR1 is LNHNV and CDR2 is YYDKDF (reference sequence). The CDR3 has 13 amino acids. The V gene lost 0 bases and the J gene lost 7 bases, with 10 bases spanning the gap.

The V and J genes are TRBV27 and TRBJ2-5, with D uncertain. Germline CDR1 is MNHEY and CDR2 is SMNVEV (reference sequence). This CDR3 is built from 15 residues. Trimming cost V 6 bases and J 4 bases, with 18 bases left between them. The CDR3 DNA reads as TGTGCCAGCAGCCGAGCACAGACAACCCCAGAGACCCAGTACTTC. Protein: CASSRAQTTPETQYF.

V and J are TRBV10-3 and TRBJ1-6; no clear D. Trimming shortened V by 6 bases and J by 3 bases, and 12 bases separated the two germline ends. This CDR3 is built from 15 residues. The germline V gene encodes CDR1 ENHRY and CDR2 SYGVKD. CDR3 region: CAISKGADYNSPLHF. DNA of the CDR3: TGTGCCATCAGCAAGGGAGCGGACTATAATTCACCCCTCCACTTT.

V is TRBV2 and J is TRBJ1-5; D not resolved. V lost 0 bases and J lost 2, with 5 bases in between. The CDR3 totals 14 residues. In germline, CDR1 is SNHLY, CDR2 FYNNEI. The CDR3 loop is CASSEAPGNQPQHF. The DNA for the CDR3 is TGTGCCAGCAGTGAAGCGCCGGGCAATCAGCCCCAGCATTTT.

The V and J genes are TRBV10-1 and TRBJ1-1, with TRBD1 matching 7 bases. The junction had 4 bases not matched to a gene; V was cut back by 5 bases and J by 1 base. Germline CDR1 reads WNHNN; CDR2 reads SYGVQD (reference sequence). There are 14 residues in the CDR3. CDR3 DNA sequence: TGCGCCAGCAGTCCACAGGGGTCGAACACTGAAGCTTTCTTT. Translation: CASSPQGSNTEAFF.

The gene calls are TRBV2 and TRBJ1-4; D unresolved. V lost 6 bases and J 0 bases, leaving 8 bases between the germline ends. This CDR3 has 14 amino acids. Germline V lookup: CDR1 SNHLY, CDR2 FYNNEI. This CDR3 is CASRTSATNEKLFF. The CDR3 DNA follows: TGTGCCAGCAGGACATCTGCAACTAATGAAAAACTGTTTTTT.

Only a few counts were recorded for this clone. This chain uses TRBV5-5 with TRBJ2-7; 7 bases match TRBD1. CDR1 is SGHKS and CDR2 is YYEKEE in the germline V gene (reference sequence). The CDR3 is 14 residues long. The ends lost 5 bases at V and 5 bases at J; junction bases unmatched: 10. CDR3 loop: CASSFQGEIDEQYF. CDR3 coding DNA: TGTGCCAGCAGTTTCCAGGGGGAGATCGACGAGCAGTACTTC.

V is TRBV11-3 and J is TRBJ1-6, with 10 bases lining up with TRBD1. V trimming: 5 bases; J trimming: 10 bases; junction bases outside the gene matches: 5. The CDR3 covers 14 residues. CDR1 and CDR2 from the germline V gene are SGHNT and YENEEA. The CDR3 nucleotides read TGTGCCAGCAGCACCGGGACAGGGGACTCACCCCTCCACTTT. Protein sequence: CASSTGTGDSPLHF.

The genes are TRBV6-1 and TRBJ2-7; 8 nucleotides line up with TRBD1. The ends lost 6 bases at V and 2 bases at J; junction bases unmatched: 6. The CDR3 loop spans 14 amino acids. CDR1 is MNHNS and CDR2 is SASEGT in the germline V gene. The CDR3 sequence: CASRIKDRAYEQYF. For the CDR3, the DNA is TGTGCCAGCAGAATTAAGGACAGGGCCTACGAGCAGTACTTC.

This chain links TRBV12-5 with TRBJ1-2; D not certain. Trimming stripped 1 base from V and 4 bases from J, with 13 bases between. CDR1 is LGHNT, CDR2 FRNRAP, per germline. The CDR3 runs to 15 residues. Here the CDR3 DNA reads TGTGCTAGTGGTTTGGAACCGTCTTCGGGCTATGGCTACACCTTC. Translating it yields CASGLEPSSGYGYTF.

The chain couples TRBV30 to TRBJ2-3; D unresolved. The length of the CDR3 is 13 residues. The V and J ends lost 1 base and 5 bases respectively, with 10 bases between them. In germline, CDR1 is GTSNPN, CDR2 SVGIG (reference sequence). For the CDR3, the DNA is TGTGCCTGGAGTGGGAGCAGACTAGATACGCAGTATTTT. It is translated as CAWSGSRLDTQYF.

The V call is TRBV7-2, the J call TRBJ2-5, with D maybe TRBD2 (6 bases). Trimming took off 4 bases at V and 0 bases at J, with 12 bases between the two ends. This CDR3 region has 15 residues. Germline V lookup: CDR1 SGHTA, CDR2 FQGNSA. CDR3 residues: CASSSQGGHQETQYF. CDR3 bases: TGTGCCAGCAGCTCCCAGGGAGGCCACCAAGAGACCCAGTACTTC.

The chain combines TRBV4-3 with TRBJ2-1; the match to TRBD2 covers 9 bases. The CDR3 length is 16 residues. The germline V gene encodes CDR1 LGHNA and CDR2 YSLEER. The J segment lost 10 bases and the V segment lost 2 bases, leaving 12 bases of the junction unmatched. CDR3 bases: TGCGCCAGCAGCCAATTCACGGCGGGGGGGCTACGGGAGCAGTTCTTC. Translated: CASSQFTAGGLREQFF.

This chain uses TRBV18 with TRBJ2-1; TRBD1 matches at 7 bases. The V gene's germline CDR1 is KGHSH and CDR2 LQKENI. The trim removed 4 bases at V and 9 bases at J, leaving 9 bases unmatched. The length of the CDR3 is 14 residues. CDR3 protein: CASSLLTGKREQFF. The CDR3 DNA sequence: TGTGCCAGCTCACTACTGACAGGGAAGCGTGAGCAGTTCTTC.

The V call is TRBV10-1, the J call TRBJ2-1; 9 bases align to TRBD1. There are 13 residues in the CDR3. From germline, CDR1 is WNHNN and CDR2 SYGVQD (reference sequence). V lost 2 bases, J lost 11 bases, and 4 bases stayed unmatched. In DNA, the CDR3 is TGCGCCAGCAGTGAGCAGGGACAGGGTAAGCAGTTCTTC. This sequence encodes CASSEQGQGKQFF.